This TCR beta chain was sequenced during a study of tumor and adjacent non-tumor tissue in lung cancer. Comments on this clonotype: Its matching antigen is unknown. A read error may produce the germline difference seen at one junction end.

Germline V gene data show CDR1 as MGHRA and CDR2 as YSYEKL. The CDR3 has 13 amino acids. Points from the study as a whole: Tumor tissue had significantly higher TCR diversity than normal lung.

This sample's RNA came from whole unsorted tissue. This non-tumor lung sample came from over 3 cm beyond the tumor edge. Donors were chemotherapy-naive, newly diagnosed lung cancer surgical patients in China, August–late 2014. TCRbeta libraries were built with three rounds of nested PCR, modified from ARM-PCR. TCRdb re-called the multiplex PCR reads with MiXCR, one entry per CDR3 protein. This sample has 60,000 or so distinct CDR3 sequences, with about 61% found just once. The receptor was isolated from a man between 65 and 85 years old with non-small cell lung cancer. Material for sequencing was distant non-tumor lung tissue. The chain couples TRBV4-1 to TRBJ1-6; 7 nucleotides line up with TRBD1. CDR3 in amino acids: CASSQDTGTALHF. The DNA of the CDR3 is TGCGCCAGCAGCCAAGATACCGGGACAGCCCTTCACTTT.